These 26 T cell receptor beta chains originate from one sample sequenced in a study of blood T cell repertoires in COVID-19. The table came from immunoSEQ multiplex PCR; TCRdb's copy has only in-frame clones and leaves some out. The sample yields about 410,000 clones, 70% to 90% seen once. The specimen was peripheral blood. Receptor source: a middle-aged woman with COVID-19, enrolled during active disease.

The CDR3 here is CASSVSGTSRTLLYF. DNA of the CDR3: TGTGCCAGCAGCGTATCCGGGACTAGCCGAACCTTACTGTACTTC. The chain links TRBV9 to TRBJ2-7, with 9 bases that match TRBD2. This CDR3 is built from 15 residues. The V gene's germline CDR1 is SGDLS and CDR2 YYNGEE. The junction had 14 bases not matched to a gene; V was cut back by 1 base and J by 12 bases.

This clone was seen only a few times. This chain connects TRBV15 to TRBJ1-5, with D uncertain. The CDR3 sequence is 12 residues long. V was shortened by 6 bases and J by 7 bases, with 10 bases between the two germline ends. Germline V gene sequence: CDR1 LNHNV, CDR2 YYDKDF (reference sequence). CDR3 bases: TGTGCCACCAGGCGGGGAAACCAGCCCCAGCATTTT. It encodes CATRRGNQPQHF.

This clone was found once. Germline and junction disagree at one end, which may indicate a read error. The J gene is TRBJ1-1, the V gene TRBV2; D unresolved. CDR1 is SNHLY and CDR2 is FYNNEI in the germline V gene. The CDR3 sequence is 13 residues long. CDR3 DNA sequence: TGTGCCAGCAGGGAGGACGGGAACACTAAAGCTTTCTTT. Translating it yields CASREDGNTKAFF.

This clone has only one observation. This chain links TRBV28 with TRBJ1-1; 8 nucleotides match TRBD1. The V gene end was trimmed by 6 bases and the J gene end by 5 bases; junction bases not matched to a gene: 11. This CDR3 comprises 15 residues. The germline V gene encodes CDR1 MDHEN and CDR2 SYDVKM. CDR3 amino acids: CASSPDRGLGTEAFF. The CDR3 DNA reads TGTGCCAGCAGCCCCGACAGGGGTTTGGGGACTGAAGCTTTCTTT. Full variable domain (rest looked up from reference TRBV28 and TRBJ1-1): DVKVTQSSRYLVKRTGEKVFLECVQDMDHENMFWYRQDPGLGLRLIYFSYDVKMKEKGDIPEGYSVSREKKERFSLILESASTNQTSMYLCASSPDRGLGTEAFFGQGTRLTVV.

The chain uses TRBV5-4 and TRBJ2-5, with 9 bases lining up with TRBD1. This CDR3 is built from 14 residues. The germline CDR1 and CDR2 sequences are SGHNT and YYREEE (reference sequence). The V segment lost 4 bases and the J segment 2 bases; nucleotides outside the gene matches: 3. This CDR3 is CASSADRGQETQYF. The CDR3 DNA follows: TGTGCCAGCAGCGCGGACAGGGGACAAGAGACCCAGTACTTC.

The chain uses TRBV7-6 and TRBJ2-5; 11 positions agree with TRBD1. The CDR3 loop spans 16 amino acids. Trimming took 3 bases from V and 6 from J; bases not matched to a gene: 9. Per the germline V gene, CDR1 is SGHVS and CDR2 is FNYEAQ. The CDR3 here is CASSLGTGGIGKTQYF. The CDR3 DNA sequence: TGTGCCAGCAGCTTGGGGACAGGGGGGATTGGGAAGACCCAGTACTTC.

The genes are TRBV18 and TRBJ1-1; D perhaps matches TRBD1 (6 bases). There are 13 residues in the CDR3. Deletions cut 5 bases from V and 5 bases from J, with 12 bases between. Germline V lookup: CDR1 KGHSH, CDR2 LQKENI. In nucleotides, the CDR3 is TGTGCCAGCTCAAAAGGGGGGGCTACTGAAGCTTTCTTT. It encodes CASSKGGATEAFF.

J is TRBJ1-3 and V is TRBV5-4; 9 positions agree with TRBD1. After removal of 3 bases from V and 5 bases from J, the junction contained 9 bases not matched to a gene. The CDR3 has 16 amino acids. Germline V gene data show CDR1 as SGHNT and CDR2 as YYREEE (reference sequence). In DNA form, the CDR3 reads TGTGCCAGCAGCTCCCCAAGGGGACAGGGTAGAAACACCATATATTTT. Protein: CASSSPRGQGRNTIYF.

The gene calls are TRBV11-3 and TRBJ1-1; tentative D call: TRBD1 (6 bases). The CDR3 sequence is 15 residues long. Germline V gene sequence: CDR1 SGHNT, CDR2 YENEEA. The ends were cut back, 4 bases at V and 2 bases at J, with 14 bases in the middle. CDR3: CASSSGTSHNTEAFF. The CDR3 DNA follows: TGTGCCAGCAGCTCCGGGACATCTCATAACACTGAAGCTTTCTTT.

The gene calls are TRBV28 and TRBJ1-2; possibly TRBD1 for D (6 bases). Trimming cost V 4 bases and J 8 bases, with 11 bases left between them. Germline values: CDR1 MDHEN, CDR2 SYDVKM. CDR3 length: 12 amino acids. Here the CDR3 reads CASSSRTDGYTF. CDR3 in DNA: TGTGCCAGCAGTTCGCGGACAGACGGCTACACCTTC.

The chain combines TRBV18 with TRBJ1-1, with TRBD1 matching over 9 bases. Trimming cost V 2 bases and J 0 bases; bases outside gene matches: 13. Germline V CDR1 and CDR2: KGHSH, LQKENI. The CDR3 covers 19 residues. The CDR3 loop is CASSPLPRDRVRMNTEAFF. CDR3 in DNA: TGTGCCAGCTCACCATTGCCCCGGGACAGGGTAAGAATGAACACTGAAGCTTTCTTT.

The J gene is TRBJ2-7, the V gene TRBV12-3 or TRBV12-4; D ambiguous. The CDR3 totals 12 residues. Trimming stripped 4 bases from V and 4 bases from J, with 8 bases between. CDR3 loop: CASSSPTYEQYF. DNA for the CDR3: TGTGCCAGCAGTTCCCCAACTTACGAGCAGTACTTC.

This chain joins TRBV30 and TRBJ1-2; 8 bases map to TRBD1. This CDR3 comprises 15 residues. In germline, CDR1 is GTSNPN, CDR2 SVGIG (reference sequence). J gave up 2 bases and V 0 bases, and 5 bases lay outside the gene matches. The CDR3 sequence: CAWSVTQGANYGYTF. CDR3 bases: TGTGCCTGGAGTGTAACGCAGGGGGCGAACTATGGCTACACCTTC.

This rearrangement joins TRBV5-1 to TRBJ1-3, with 7 bases that match TRBD1. The junction had 5 bases not matched to a gene; V was cut back by 2 bases and J by 3 bases. This CDR3 is 15 amino acids long. From germline, CDR1 is SGHRS and CDR2 YFSETQ. The CDR3 DNA follows: TGCGCCAGCAGCTTAGGAGGGGGCGATGGAAACACCATATATTTT. It is translated as CASSLGGGDGNTIYF.

The rearrangement joins TRBV27 to TRBJ1-2; TRBD1 is a possible D gene (5 bases). In germline, CDR1 is MNHEY, CDR2 SMNVEV (reference sequence). The CDR3 extends over 14 amino acids. Trimming removed 4 bases from V and 4 bases from J, with 13 bases in between. CDR3 sequence reads: CASSWGRSFYGYTF. The DNA for the CDR3 is TGTGCCAGCAGTTGGGGCAGATCCTTCTATGGCTACACCTTC.

The chain uses TRBV30 and TRBJ1-5; D unresolved. Germline V gene data show CDR1 as GTSNPN and CDR2 as SVGIG (reference sequence). V was cut by 2 bases and J by 4 bases, with 6 bases left in between. The CDR3 consists of 12 residues. In DNA form, the CDR3 reads TGTGCCTGGAGTAAACAGAATCAGCCCCAGCATTTT. It codes for CAWSKQNQPQHF.

This chain joins TRBV9 and TRBJ1-2, with a tentative D call TRBD1 (5 bases). From germline, CDR1 is SGDLS and CDR2 YYNGEE. The CDR3 spans 14 residues. Trimming left V 4 bases short and J 4 bases short, with 14 bases between. The CDR3 bases are TGTGCCAGCAGCCCGTCCGACAGCCTCTATGGCTACACCTTC. It encodes CASSPSDSLYGYTF. Supplemented by reference TRBV9 and TRBJ1-2, the full variable domain reads DSGVTQTPKHLITATGQRVTLRCSPRSGDLSVYWYQQSLDQGLQFLIQYYNGEERAKGNILERFSAQQFPDLHSELNLSSLELGDSALYFCASSPSDSLYGYTFGSGTRLTVV.

The chain employs TRBV6-1 and TRBJ2-4; D gene ambiguous. The CDR3 is made up of 12 amino acids. CDR1 is MNHNS, CDR2 SASEGT, per germline. V lost 0 bases and J 15 bases, leaving 12 bases between the germline ends. The CDR3 DNA is TGTGCCAGCAGTGAAGCTAGCCGCCGACGGTACTTC. Its translation: CASSEASRRRYF.

This chain links TRBV11-3 with TRBJ2-1; 8 positions agree with TRBD1. The CDR3 is 15 amino acids. CDR1 is SGHNT, CDR2 YENEEA, per germline. The V gene end was trimmed by 4 bases and the J gene end by 2 bases; junction bases not matched to a gene: 4. The CDR3 DNA reads TGTGCCAGCAGCTATACGACAGGGGCCTACAATGAGCAGTTCTTC. Protein product: CASSYTTGAYNEQFF. Based on the CDR3 plus reference TRBV11-3 and TRBJ2-1, the full variable domain is EAGVVQSPRYKIIEKKQPVAFWCNPISGHNTLYWYLQNLGQGPELLIRYENEEAVDDSQLPKDRFSAERLKGVDSTLKIQPAELGDSAVYLCASSYTTGAYNEQFFGPGTRLTVL.

CDR3 region: CASRIARPYEQYF. The CDR3 coding sequence is TGTGCTTCCCGGATAGCGCGACCATACGAGCAGTACTTC. The chain carries TRBV28 and TRBJ2-7, with D tentatively TRBD2 (5 bases). From germline, CDR1 is MDHEN and CDR2 SYDVKM. This CDR3 comprises 13 residues.

This chain's CDR3 is CASSLERYYSGNTIYF. In DNA, the CDR3 is TGTGCCAGCAGCTTAGAACGTTACTACTCTGGAAACACCATATATTTT. The chain has TRBV7-2 and TRBJ1-3; D remains unclear. V was pared by 1 base and J by 0 bases, with 10 bases between. Looked up from germline, CDR1 is SGHTA and CDR2 is FQGNSA. The CDR3 loop spans 16 amino acids.

The rearrangement uses TRBV25-1 and TRBJ2-6; tentative D call: TRBD2 (7 bases). V shed 7 bases and J shed 4 bases, with 17 bases lying between them. From germline, CDR1 is MGHDK and CDR2 SYGVNS. CDR3 length equals 16 residues. The CDR3 here is CASMAWGGAGANVLTF. The CDR3 nucleotides read TGTGCCAGCATGGCTTGGGGGGGCGCAGGGGCCAACGTCCTGACTTTC.

This chain joins TRBV5-1 and TRBJ1-4; maybe TRBD1 (6 bases). The CDR3 runs 17 residues. V gave up 1 base and J gave up 2 bases, with 15 bases separating them. Germline V CDR1 and CDR2: SGHRS, YFSETQ. The CDR3 region has the DNA TGCGCCAGCAGCTTGTGGGGGAACAGGGTTACTAATGAAAAACTGTTTTTT. Translation gives CASSLWGNRVTNEKLFF.

CDR3 region: CASSKVPSGYEQYF. The DNA of the CDR3 is TGTGCCAGCAGCAAAGTCCCTAGCGGTTACGAGCAGTACTTC. The J gene is TRBJ2-7, the V gene TRBV21-1; the tabulated D call, TRBD2, remains unverified against the DNA. TRBV21-1 is a pseudogene. The CDR3 length is 14 residues.

This clone was seen a single time. The genes are TRBV7-2 and TRBJ1-1; D may be TRBD1 (6 bases). V dropped 3 bases and J dropped 8 bases, with 10 bases sitting between them. The CDR3 length is 12 residues. Germline CDR1 and CDR2: SGHTA and FQGNSA. The CDR3 DNA reads TGTGCCAGCAGCTTTACAGGGCTGGAAGCTTTCTTT. Translation gives CASSFTGLEAFF.

V and J are TRBV28 and TRBJ2-7; no clear D gene. V was shortened by 5 bases and J by 2 bases, with 7 bases between the two germline ends. The CDR3 spans 12 residues. Germline-derived CDR1 and CDR2 are MDHEN and SYDVKM. CDR3 sequence reads: CASSLPPYEQYF. CDR3 sequence (DNA): TGTGCCAGCAGTCTTCCCCCCTACGAGCAGTACTTC.